The 11 T cell receptor beta chains below were found in one sample sequenced in a study of blood T cells in healthy people across ages. A second PCR of roughly 7 to 11 cycles used a sample-barcoded 5' primer and a J-beta primer mix. In TCRdb, the 5' RACE reads were re-called with MiXCR into one record per CDR3 protein. The data show over 1,200,000 distinct CDR3 sequences, around 59% seen once. The sequencing sample was made of blood. All receptors come from a man aged 18 to 30 in good health.

V is TRBV2 and J is TRBJ2-1; maybe TRBD1 (5 bases). The V end lost 0 bases, the J end lost 7 bases, and 13 bases lay between the germline ends. The CDR3 covers 15 residues. The germline V gene has CDR1 SNHLY and CDR2 FYNNEI. Here the CDR3 DNA reads TGTGCCAGCAGTGAAGCCCCAGGGTGGACGAATGAGCAGTTCTTC. Encoded protein: CASSEAPGWTNEQFF. Full variable domain (remainder filled in from reference TRBV2 and TRBJ2-1): EPEVTQTPSHQVTQMGQEVILRCVPISNHLYFYWYRQILGQKVEFLVSFYNNEISEKSEIFDDQFSVERPDGSNFTLKIRSTKLEDSAMYFCASSEAPGWTNEQFFGPGTRLTVL.

V and J are TRBV7-2 and TRBJ1-3, with a possible D match to TRBD1 (5 bases). V was shortened by 8 bases and J by 0 bases, with 11 bases between the two germline ends. The CDR3 sequence is 14 residues long. Germline V gives CDR1 SGHTA, CDR2 FQGNSA. CDR3 amino acids: CASGYGGSGNTIYF. CDR3 in DNA: TGTGCCAGCGGCTATGGGGGCTCTGGAAACACCATATATTTT.

The V and J genes are TRBV7-9 and TRBJ1-1; D unresolved. From germline, CDR1 is SEHNR and CDR2 FQNEAQ (reference sequence). V was pared by 5 bases and J by 5 bases, with 9 bases between. The CDR3 covers 12 residues. This chain's CDR3 is CASSHGSTEAFF. The CDR3 DNA reads as TGTGCCAGCAGCCACGGATCGACTGAAGCTTTCTTT.

The chain links TRBV25-1 to TRBJ2-5; the D call may be TRBD1 or TRBD2 (5 bases each). V was shortened by 0 bases and J by 10 bases, with 9 bases between the two germline ends. This CDR3 contains 12 residues. Looked up from germline, CDR1 is MGHDK and CDR2 is SYGVNS. CDR3 protein: CASSEYRDGQYF. The CDR3 nucleotides read TGTGCCAGCAGTGAATATAGGGACGGCCAGTACTTC. Variable domain in full (rest from reference TRBV25-1 and TRBJ2-5): EADIYQTPRYLVIGTGKKITLECSQTMGHDKMYWYQQDPGMELHLIHYSYGVNSTEKGDLSSESTVSRIRTEHFPLTLESARPSHTSQYLCASSEYRDGQYFGPGTRLLVL.

The rearrangement uses TRBV12-3 or TRBV12-4 and TRBJ1-4; D call uncertain. The V end lost 6 bases, the J end lost 8 bases, and 22 bases lay between the germline ends. The CDR3 totals 16 residues. The CDR3 sequence: CASSPGSRAGGEKLFF. CDR3 DNA sequence: TGTGCCAGCAGCCCTGGGTCGAGGGCAGGCGGGGAAAAACTGTTTTTT.

The V call is TRBV7-9, the J call TRBJ1-2, with TRBD1 as a possible D gene (6 bases). The germline gives CDR1 SEHNR, CDR2 FQNEAQ (reference sequence). The length of the CDR3 is 14 residues. V shed 2 bases and J shed 3 bases, with 10 bases lying between them. The CDR3 DNA sequence: TGTGCCAGCAGCTTAAGACAGGACCACTATGGCTACACCTTC. Protein sequence: CASSLRQDHYGYTF.

This clonotype is a singleton in its sample. The chain is built from TRBV25-1 and TRBJ1-1; unclear D gene. CDR3 length: 13 amino acids. The V gene's germline CDR1 is MGHDK and CDR2 SYGVNS. V dropped 1 base and J dropped 8 bases, with 11 bases sitting between them. The CDR3 reads CASSESPVGEAFF. CDR3 nucleotides: TGTGCCAGCAGTGAATCCCCAGTTGGAGAAGCTTTCTTT.

This clonotype showed up just a few times. The gene calls are TRBV7-9 and TRBJ1-1; the D is unclear. Germline V CDR1 and CDR2: SEHNR, FQNEAQ (reference sequence). V shed 5 bases and J shed 1 base, with 5 bases lying between them. The CDR3 loop spans 12 amino acids. The chain's CDR3 is CASSDKNTEAFF. The CDR3, as DNA: TGTGCCAGCAGCGACAAGAACACTGAAGCTTTCTTT.

This chain uses TRBV20-1 with TRBJ2-4; TRBD2 matches 11 bases. The J call may be in error: the DNA end matches TRBJ2-7 better. The CDR3 sequence is 17 residues long. The germline V gene has CDR1 DFQATT and CDR2 SNEGSKA (reference sequence). As DNA, the CDR3 is TGCAGTGCTAGAGGTCTAGCGGGAGGCTCGTCCCCCTACGAGCAGTACTTC. Protein: CSARGLAGGSSPYEQYF.

This clonotype was counted between two and nine times. The chain employs TRBV20-1 and TRBJ1-1; unclear D gene. The ends were cut back, 1 base at V and 4 bases at J, with 13 bases in the middle. The CDR3 is made up of 14 amino acids. Germline values: CDR1 DFQATT, CDR2 SNEGSKA (reference sequence). Here the CDR3 DNA reads TGCAGTGCTAGAGTTCGGGGAGGAGGCACTGAAGCTTTCTTT. It is translated as CSARVRGGGTEAFF.

The rearrangement joins TRBV15 to TRBJ2-1, with D possibly TRBD2 on 7 matching bases. Per germline, CDR1 LNHNV and CDR2 YYDKDF (reference sequence). The CDR3 consists of 13 residues. Trimming left V 0 bases short and J 9 bases short, with 9 bases between. DNA for the CDR3: TGTGCCACCAGCAGAGAGGGGGGGCGTGAGCAGTTCTTC. Its protein is CATSREGGREQFF.